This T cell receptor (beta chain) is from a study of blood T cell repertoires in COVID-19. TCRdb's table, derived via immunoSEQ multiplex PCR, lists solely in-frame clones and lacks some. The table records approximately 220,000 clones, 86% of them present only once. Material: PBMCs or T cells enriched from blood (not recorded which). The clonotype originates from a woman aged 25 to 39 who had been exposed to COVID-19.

This CDR3 is CASSVGGTSNGANVLTF. In DNA, the CDR3 is TGTGCCAGCAGCGTCGGGGGGACTAGCAATGGGGCCAACGTCCTGACTTTC. The chain employs TRBV9 and TRBJ2-6; TRBD2 agrees at 9 bases. CDR1 is SGDLS, CDR2 YYNGEE, per germline. V lost 2 bases, J lost 3 bases, and 6 bases stayed unmatched. This CDR3 region has 17 residues.